This T cell receptor beta chain was retrieved from a study of post-analysis software for immune sequencing data. For the study at large: The disease courses spanned relapsing-remitting, secondary progressive and progressive-relapsing forms of multiple sclerosis. Findings of the study overall: Elevated frequency relative to controls characterized several TRBV segments in patients, TRBV5-6, TRBV5-1 and TRBV20-1 among them. Pronounced co-clustering by F measure was evident among identically batched samples. Normalized Chao1 diversity was significantly reduced in patients versus controls.

Unique-molecular-identifier-tagged TCR beta cDNA libraries were used. TCRdb analysed the PCR reads with MiXCR anew, one entry per CDR3 protein. The table has almost 700,000 distinct CDR3 sequences, more than 50% seen once. The CDR3 contains 14 residues. V dropped 6 bases and J dropped 1 base, with 11 bases sitting between them. CDR1 and CDR2 from the germline V gene are SGHTA and FQGTGA. Notes on this clonotype: Its antigen is still unknown.

This chain joins TRBV7-3 and TRBJ2-3; no clear D gene. The clonotype comes from a girl aged 2 to 9 with multiple sclerosis. The sample consisted of blood. This chain's CDR3 is CASSPEVGTDTQYF. The CDR3, as DNA: TGTGCCAGCAGTCCAGAAGTGGGCACAGATACGCAGTATTTT.